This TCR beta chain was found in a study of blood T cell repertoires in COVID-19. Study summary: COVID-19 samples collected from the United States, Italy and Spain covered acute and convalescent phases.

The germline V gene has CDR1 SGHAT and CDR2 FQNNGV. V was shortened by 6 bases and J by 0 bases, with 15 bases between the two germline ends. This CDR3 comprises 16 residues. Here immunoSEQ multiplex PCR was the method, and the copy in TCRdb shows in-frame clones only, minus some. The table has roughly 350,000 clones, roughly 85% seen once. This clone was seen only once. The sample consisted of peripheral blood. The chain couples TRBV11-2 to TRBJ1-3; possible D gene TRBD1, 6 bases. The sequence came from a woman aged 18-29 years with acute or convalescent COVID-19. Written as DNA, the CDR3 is TGTGCCAGCAGTTTTGGACAGACTCTCTCTGGAAACACCATATATTTT. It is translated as CASSFGQTLSGNTIYF.